One sample yielded the 22 T cell receptor beta chains listed below, sequenced in a study of CD8 T cells in Susac syndrome. Random hexamers served to reverse transcribe about 0.5 to 1 ug RNA. In TCRdb, the immunoSEQ multiplex PCR reads were re-called with MiXCR into one record per CDR3 protein. The repertoire holds 210,000 or so distinct CDR3 sequences, about 95% seen once, with 0.15% in the top ten. The specimen was CD4+ T cells from PBMCs. Receptors originate from a human donor with Susac syndrome.

This clonotype was picked up one time. The chain carries TRBV6-6 and TRBJ2-7, with 11 bases lining up with TRBD2. The CDR3 has 15 residues. In germline, CDR1 is MNHNY, CDR2 SVGAGI (reference sequence). V lost 6 bases and J lost 3; bases outside the gene matches: 7. For the CDR3, the DNA is TGTGCCAGCAGCTCCCCCCTAGCGGGGGGCTACGAGCAGTACTTC. Protein: CASSSPLAGGYEQYF.

The J gene is TRBJ2-7, the V gene TRBV6-2 or TRBV6-3; unclear D gene. Trimming cost V 0 bases and J 6 bases, with 15 bases left between them. Per the germline V gene, CDR1 is MNHEY and CDR2 is SVGEGT. The CDR3 contains 15 residues. The CDR3 spells CASSYSLLTKVEQYF. Here the CDR3 DNA reads TGTGCCAGCAGTTACTCGCTTCTCACAAAGGTCGAGCAGTACTTC.

This chain links TRBV12-3 or TRBV12-4 with TRBJ1-5; possible D gene TRBD1, 6 bases. The CDR3 contains 14 residues. Trimming cost V 4 bases and J 4 bases, with 11 bases left between them. The CDR3 nucleotides are TGTGCCAGCAGTTCCACAGGGAGGAATCAGCCCCAGCATTTT. Amino acids: CASSSTGRNQPQHF.

The V and J genes are TRBV30 and TRBJ1-1, with D uncertain. This CDR3 has 12 amino acids. Trimming took off 3 bases at V and 4 bases at J, with 9 bases between the two ends. Germline CDR1 reads GTSNPN; CDR2 reads SVGIG (reference sequence). The CDR3 DNA sequence: TGTGCCTGGAGGAGAGGAACCACTGAAGCTTTCTTT. It specifies CAWRRGTTEAFF.

The gene calls are TRBV19 and TRBJ1-1, with a tentative D call TRBD1 (5 bases). Germline V gene sequence: CDR1 LNHDA, CDR2 SQIVND (reference sequence). The CDR3 length is 14 residues. The V end was cut by 6 bases, the J end by 3 bases, with 14 bases between. CDR3: CASSSEGMDTEAFF. The CDR3 DNA reads as TGTGCCAGTAGCTCAGAGGGGATGGACACTGAAGCTTTCTTT.

The chain recombines TRBV20-1 with TRBJ2-7; D is undetermined. The CDR3 spans 13 residues. CDR1 is DFQATT and CDR2 is SNEGSKA in the germline V gene (reference sequence). The V and J ends lost 0 bases and 1 base respectively, with 7 bases between them. CDR3 amino acids: CSARDWGSYEQYF. The CDR3 nucleotides read TGCAGTGCTAGAGACTGGGGATCCTACGAGCAGTACTTC.

V gene TRBV12-3 or TRBV12-4 combines with J gene TRBJ2-3; 7 bases are a match to TRBD1. J gave up 0 bases and V 7 bases, and 10 bases lay outside the gene matches. This CDR3 has 16 residues. The CDR3 bases are TGTGCCAGCACCGAAAATCCGGGACAGAGCACAGATACGCAGTATTTT. Protein sequence: CASTENPGQSTDTQYF.

The chain employs TRBV27 and TRBJ2-3; no firm D call. CDR1 is MNHEY and CDR2 is SMNVEV in the germline V gene (reference sequence). This CDR3 has 15 amino acids. V lost 4 bases and J 2 bases, leaving 13 bases between the germline ends. In DNA, the CDR3 is TGTGCCAGCAGTTCGTTGACAACATTCACAGATACGCAGTATTTT. Translated: CASSSLTTFTDTQYF.

The V call is TRBV3-1, the J call TRBJ1-6; D not resolved. Germline assignment: CDR1 LGHDT and CDR2 YNNKEL (reference sequence). The ends were cut back, 1 base at V and 0 bases at J, with 13 bases in the middle. The CDR3 length is 18 residues. CDR3 DNA: TGTGCCAGCAGCCAAGGCTTCCTCCAGAGCTCCTATAATTCACCCCTCCACTTT. Translating gives CASSQGFLQSSYNSPLHF. Full variable domain (missing parts from reference TRBV3-1 and TRBJ1-6): DTAVSQTPKYLVTQMGNDKSIKCEQNLGHDTMYWYKQDSKKFLKIMFSYNNKELIINETVPNRFSPKSPDKAHLNLHINSLELGDSAVYFCASSQGFLQSSYNSPLHFGNGTRLTVT.

J is TRBJ1-6 and V is TRBV20-1; D unclear. Germline lookup yields CDR1 DFQATT and CDR2 SNEGSKA (reference sequence). CDR3 length: 17 residues. Trimming shortened V by 1 base and J by 0 bases, and 13 bases separated the two germline ends. The CDR3 reads CSARGGPSSSYNSPLHF. The CDR3 nucleotides read TGCAGTGCTAGAGGGGGTCCCTCGAGCTCCTATAATTCACCCCTCCACTTT.

The chain joins TRBV20-1 to TRBJ2-3, with 11 bases fitting TRBD1. Germline V lookup: CDR1 DFQATT, CDR2 SNEGSKA (reference sequence). The V segment lost 6 bases and the J segment 3 bases; nucleotides outside the gene matches: 8. This CDR3 is 15 amino acids long. The CDR3 reads CSALDRGRWTDTQYF. The CDR3 DNA reads TGCAGTGCCCTGGACAGGGGGCGTTGGACAGATACGCAGTATTTT.

This clonotype came up once. The chain couples TRBV9 to TRBJ1-6, with a tentative D call TRBD1 (6 bases). Germline V gene sequence: CDR1 SGDLS, CDR2 YYNGEE. With 3 bases removed from V and 9 bases from J, the gap between germline ends came to 19 bases. This CDR3 is 16 amino acids long. The CDR3 sequence is CASSAAGAQEASPLHF. CDR3 coding DNA: TGTGCCAGCAGCGCCGCAGGGGCCCAGGAGGCTTCACCCCTCCACTTT.

The V and J genes are TRBV6-2 or TRBV6-3 and TRBJ2-5, with a weak D call TRBD1 (6 bases). CDR1 and CDR2 (germline): MNHEY, SVGEGT. V lost 5 bases and J lost 1, with 11 bases in between. The CDR3 runs 14 residues. The CDR3 protein is CASSPDSFQETQYF. In DNA, the CDR3 is TGTGCCAGCAGTCCGGACAGCTTCCAAGAGACCCAGTACTTC.

The chain carries TRBV10-3 and TRBJ2-1; 8 bases align to TRBD2. With V trimmed by 0 bases and J by 9 bases, 7 bases remained unmatched. The CDR3 consists of 15 residues. Germline CDR1 is ENHRY and CDR2 is SYGVKD. For the CDR3, the DNA is TGTGCCATCAGTGAGTCTAGCGGGGAGAACGGTGAGCAGTTCTTC. It translates to CAISESSGENGEQFF.

The chain combines TRBV6-5 with TRBJ1-5; 9 bases fit TRBD1. Germline V gene sequence: CDR1 MNHEY, CDR2 SVGAGI. V shed 5 bases and J 4 bases; nucleotides not matched to a gene: 3. This CDR3 comprises 14 residues. CDR3 loop: CASSRGQGNQPQHF. CDR3 nucleotides: TGTGCCAGCAGTCGTGGACAGGGGAATCAGCCCCAGCATTTT.

This clonotype was found once. V usage is TRBV27 and J usage is TRBJ1-2, with no clear D. V dropped 5 bases and J dropped 0 bases, with 13 bases sitting between them. The CDR3 is 15 amino acids. The germline V gene encodes CDR1 MNHEY and CDR2 SMNVEV (reference sequence). The DNA of the CDR3 is TGTGCCAGCAGTCCCGGGCGGGCAGCTAACTATGGCTACACCTTC. Amino acid sequence: CASSPGRAANYGYTF.

The chain recombines TRBV11-3 with TRBJ2-7; the D call may be TRBD1 or TRBD2 (5 bases each). Per germline, CDR1 SGHNT and CDR2 YENEEA. The CDR3 length is 14 residues. V was shortened by 4 bases and J by 3 bases, with 13 bases between the two germline ends. Here the CDR3 DNA reads TGTGCCAGCAGCTCGCGGGTAGGGGTCTACGAGCAGTACTTC. As protein: CASSSRVGVYEQYF.

This clonotype was seen a single time. V and J are TRBV5-6 and TRBJ2-4, with D possibly matching TRBD2 (5 bases). Germline CDR1 reads SGHDT; CDR2 reads YYEEEE. The ends were cut back, 4 bases at V and 4 bases at J, with 18 bases in the middle. The CDR3 loop spans 16 amino acids. This chain's CDR3 is CASSPVPGSSKNIQYF. The CDR3 DNA reads as TGTGCCAGCAGCCCTGTACCTGGGAGCTCGAAAAACATTCAGTACTTC.

The rearrangement joins TRBV2 to TRBJ1-5; D is ambiguous. The CDR3 loop spans 15 amino acids. The germline gives CDR1 SNHLY, CDR2 FYNNEI. Trimming pared 7 bases from V and 2 bases from J, leaving 15 bases between. DNA for the CDR3: TGTGCCAGCACGGATGTCGTTGGTGGCAATCAGCCCCAGCATTTT. Protein: CASTDVVGGNQPQHF.

The chain uses TRBV27 and TRBJ2-3; D gene ambiguous. Per the germline V gene, CDR1 is MNHEY and CDR2 is SMNVEV (reference sequence). The CDR3 sequence is 14 residues long. Trimming removed 6 bases from V and 2 bases from J, with 12 bases in between. The CDR3 region has the DNA TGTGCCAGCAGCTGGGGTAGGATCACAGATACGCAGTATTTT. It is translated as CASSWGRITDTQYF.

The rearrangement joins TRBV25-1 to TRBJ2-3; 7 bases map to TRBD2. V gave up 5 bases and J gave up 3 bases; unmatched junction bases: 14. This CDR3 comprises 17 residues. Germline values: CDR1 MGHDK, CDR2 SYGVNS. This chain's CDR3 is CASSSYGGGSGTDTQYF. The CDR3 region has the DNA TGTGCCAGCAGTTCATATGGGGGAGGGAGTGGAACAGATACGCAGTATTTT.

The V gene is TRBV29-1, the J gene TRBJ2-3; D is unresolved. Between the trimmed V and J ends, which lost 3 bases and 4 bases, there was a span of 5 bases. Looked up from germline, CDR1 is SQVTM and CDR2 is ANQGSEA. The CDR3 contains 11 residues. This CDR3 is CSVDFSDTQYF. CDR3 sequence (DNA): TGCAGCGTTGATTTTTCAGATACGCAGTATTTT.